A selection of T cell receptor beta chains follows, all from one sample in a study of CD8 T cells in ankylosing spondylitis. TCRdb processed the 5' RACE reads anew with MiXCR; each CDR3 protein has one entry. The profile shows hundreds of thousands of distinct CDR3 sequences, about 20% of them singletons. Sequenced: blood, either unsorted or a sorted T cell fraction (not recorded which). The receptors were gathered from a male donor with ankylosing spondylitis or in good health (not recorded which). Both conserved end residues are part of each CDR3. D genes are given only for firm matches. Only part of the rows carry a size: once, few, many, or a class if the clone is expanded.

clone_size,d_call,cdr3_length,j_call,v_call,cdr3_aa,cdr3_nt
.,TRBD2,15,TRBJ2-1,TRBV5-1,CASSPIRGAYNEQFF,TGCGCCAGCAGCCCAATCCGGGGGGCCTACAATGAGCAGTTCTTC
.,TRBD2,16,TRBJ2-1,TRBV5-6,CASSSATSGRDNEQFF,TGTGCCAGCAGCTCGGCGACTAGCGGGAGAGACAATGAGCAGTTCTTC
.,.,12,TRBJ2-1,TRBV6-2/TRBV6-3,CASSYYGNEQFF,TGTGCCAGCAGTTACTATGGCAATGAGCAGTTCTTC
.,TRBD2,16,TRBJ2-1,TRBV11-2,CASSLLSGGSYNEQFF,TGTGCCAGCAGCTTACTTTCGGGGGGCTCCTACAATGAGCAGTTCTTC
many,.,14,TRBJ1-2,TRBV20-1,CSARDLRNVLRYTF,TGCAGTGCTAGAGATTTGAGAAATGTGTTACGCTACACCTTC
few,TRBD2,17,TRBJ2-1,TRBV15,CATSRVLLAGVYNEQFF,TGTGCCACCAGCAGAGTCCTCCTAGCGGGAGTCTACAATGAGCAGTTCTTC
few,TRBD2,13,TRBJ2-1,TRBV24-1,CATSQRGGDEQFF,TGTGCCACCAGCCAGCGGGGGGGCGATGAGCAGTTCTTC
.,TRBD2,18,TRBJ2-3,TRBV28,CASMVPGLAGGNTDTQYF,TGTGCCAGCATGGTCCCGGGACTAGCGGGGGGGAACACAGATACGCAGTATTTT
.,.,15,TRBJ2-3,TRBV7-2,CASSPFPRNTDTQYF,TGTGCCAGCAGCCCCTTTCCACGAAACACAGATACGCAGTATTTT
few,TRBD1,14,TRBJ2-1,TRBV5-1,CASSNLQGAGEQFF,TGCGCCAGCAGCAACCTACAGGGGGCCGGTGAGCAGTTCTTC
.,TRBD1,16,TRBJ2-1,TRBV2,CASSGPLGTGLDEQFF,TGTGCCAGCAGTGGTCCCTTGGGGACAGGGTTAGATGAGCAGTTCTTC
.,.,16,TRBJ2-1,TRBV6-5,CASSYSGASTYNEQFF,TGTGCCAGCAGTTATTCAGGGGCTAGCACCTACAATGAGCAGTTCTTC
.,.,13,TRBJ2-3,TRBV20-1,CSLQGGGTDTQYF,TGCAGCCTACAGGGGGGGGGCACAGATACGCAGTATTTT
many,TRBD2,17,TRBJ2-3,TRBV10-3,CAIRWGGLAGNTDTQYF,TGTGCCATCAGGTGGGGGGGACTAGCGGGGAACACAGATACGCAGTATTTT
once,.,17,TRBJ2-3,TRBV24-1,CATSDETADYPTDTQYF,TGTGCCACCAGTGATGAGACCGCGGACTATCCCACAGATACGCAGTATTTT
.,.,16,TRBJ2-4,TRBV3-1,CASSPTASGAKNIQYF,TGTGCCAGCAGCCCTACTGCGTCAGGAGCCAAAAACATTCAGTACTTC
.,.,10,TRBJ1-5,TRBV5-1,CASSGQPQHF,TGCGCCAGCAGCGGTCAGCCCCAGCATTTT
.,.,17,TRBJ1-3,TRBV7-8,CASSLGGRESSGNTIYF,TGTGCCAGCAGCTTAGGAGGCCGGGAGAGCTCTGGAAACACCATATATTTT
many,.,11,TRBJ2-3,TRBV6-6,CASLKTDTQYF,TGTGCCAGCCTCAAGACAGATACGCAGTATTTT
.,TRBD2,17,TRBJ2-2,TRBV7-9,CASSLARLAGVTGELFF,TGTGCCAGCAGCTTAGCCCGACTAGCGGGAGTCACCGGGGAGCTGTTTTTT
few,TRBD1,16,TRBJ1-3,TRBV3-1,CASSQTTGAAGNTIYF,TGTGCCAGCAGCCAGACGACAGGGGCGGCTGGAAACACCATATATTTT
few,TRBD1,15,TRBJ2-3,TRBV5-1,CASSWTGINTDTQYF,TGCGCCAGCAGCTGGACAGGGATCAACACAGATACGCAGTATTTT
.,.,16,TRBJ2-2,TRBV7-3,CASSLFGGTNTGELFF,TGTGCCAGCAGCTTATTCGGCGGAACGAACACCGGGGAGCTGTTTTTT
few,.,17,TRBJ2-1,TRBV5-4,CASSLSGLGITYNEQFF,TGTGCCAGCAGCTTGTCTGGTCTGGGAATCACCTACAATGAGCAGTTCTTC
many,.,15,TRBJ2-1,TRBV5-1,CASSRGGGSYNEQFF,TGCGCCAGCAGCCGAGGAGGGGGCTCCTACAATGAGCAGTTCTTC
few,TRBD2,14,TRBJ2-3,TRBV20-1,CSAPGGGNTDTQYF,TGCAGTGCTCCCGGGGGGGGGAACACAGATACGCAGTATTTT
.,.,13,TRBJ2-2,TRBV5-1,CASSPVSRGELFF,TGCGCCAGCAGTCCCGTTTCCCGCGGGGAGCTGTTTTTT
.,.,14,TRBJ1-4,TRBV5-1,CASSHRDKGEKLFF,TGCGCCAGCAGTCACCGGGACAAAGGTGAAAAACTGTTTTTT
few,.,16,TRBJ1-1,TRBV5-1,CASSWGLSTRNTEAFF,TGCGCCAGCAGCTGGGGGTTAAGCACGAGGAACACTGAAGCTTTCTTT
.,TRBD2,15,TRBJ2-3,TRBV7-9,CASSPGLAVTDTQYF,TGTGCCAGCAGCCCGGGACTAGCGGTTACAGATACGCAGTATTTT
few,TRBD1,18,TRBJ1-2,TRBV6-5,CASSYVGQGGSGNYGYTF,TGTGCCAGCAGTTACGTCGGACAGGGGGGAAGTGGGAACTATGGCTACACCTTC
.,.,12,TRBJ1-1,TRBV18,CASSPSATEAFF,TGTGCCAGCTCACCAAGCGCAACTGAAGCTTTCTTT
few,TRBD1,15,TRBJ2-5,TRBV10-3,CAISPGTGGKETQYF,TGTGCCATCAGTCCCGGGACAGGGGGAAAAGAGACCCAGTACTTC
.,TRBD1,14,TRBJ1-5,TRBV20-1,CSATQGGGSQPQHF,TGCAGTGCTACACAGGGGGGGGGATCTCAGCCCCAGCATTTT
.,TRBD1,17,TRBJ2-2,TRBV9,CASSVGHTGGNTGELFF,TGTGCCAGCAGCGTAGGTCATACAGGGGGGAACACCGGGGAGCTGTTTTTT
few,TRBD1,13,TRBJ2-2,TRBV2,CASTTGVPGELFF,TGTGCCAGCACGACAGGGGTGCCCGGGGAGCTGTTTTTT
.,TRBD2,16,TRBJ2-3,TRBV12-3/TRBV12-4,CASILAGGPGTDTQYF,TGTGCCAGCATTCTAGCGGGAGGGCCGGGCACAGATACGCAGTATTTT
.,TRBD1,15,TRBJ1-1,TRBV6-1,CASKQGREQNTEAFF,TGTGCCAGCAAACAGGGGCGGGAACAGAACACTGAAGCTTTCTTT
few,.,15,TRBJ1-5,TRBV19,CASSIVAGDNQPQHF,TGTGCCAGTAGTATTGTGGCGGGGGACAATCAGCCCCAGCATTTT
.,.,14,TRBJ2-5,TRBV11-2,CASSFRWESETQYF,TGTGCCAGCAGTTTTAGGTGGGAGTCGGAGACCCAGTACTTC
few,TRBD1,15,TRBJ1-5,TRBV6-1,CASRWTGDGNQPQHF,TGTGCCAGCAGATGGACAGGGGATGGCAATCAGCCCCAGCATTTT
.,.,17,TRBJ2-5,TRBV20-1,CSVFGQGGGQNQETQYF,TGCAGTGTTTTCGGCCAGGGAGGCGGACAGAATCAAGAGACCCAGTACTTC
few,TRBD2,15,TRBJ2-2,TRBV7-2,CASSRDGGGTGELFF,TGTGCCAGCAGCCGGGACGGGGGGGGCACCGGGGAGCTGTTTTTT
.,.,14,TRBJ1-4,TRBV5-1,CASRGTAANEKLFF,TGCGCCAGCCGAGGCACAGCGGCTAATGAAAAACTGTTTTTT
.,TRBD1,18,TRBJ2-4,TRBV28,CASGFEAGGVGAKNIQYF,TGTGCCAGCGGGTTTGAGGCAGGGGGCGTGGGAGCCAAAAACATTCAGTACTTC
few,.,12,TRBJ2-3,TRBV20-1,CSAIGGTDTQYF,TGCAGTGCGATCGGGGGTACAGATACGCAGTATTTT
.,.,15,TRBJ1-1,TRBV15,CATSYTGGRNTEAFF,TGTGCCACCAGTTATACAGGAGGGCGGAACACTGAAGCTTTCTTT
.,TRBD2,12,TRBJ2-1,TRBV11-2,CASSSTSWEQFF,TGTGCCAGCAGCTCGACTAGCTGGGAGCAGTTCTTC
once,TRBD1,16,TRBJ1-3,TRBV28,CASSPGTVSSGNAIYF,TGTGCCAGCAGTCCCGGGACAGTGAGCTCTGGAAACGCCATATATTTT
few,TRBD2,16,TRBJ2-1,TRBV20-1,CSARDGLAGGSNEQFF,TGCAGTGCTAGAGATGGGCTAGCGGGAGGATCCAATGAGCAGTTCTTC
few,TRBD1,15,TRBJ2-1,TRBV6-2/TRBV6-3,CASSTGTGFLNEQFF,TGTGCCAGCAGTACAGGGACAGGGTTTTTGAATGAGCAGTTCTTC
.,.,15,TRBJ1-4,TRBV28,CASSLTGEPYEKLFF,TGTGCCAGCAGTTTAACCGGAGAACCGTATGAAAAACTGTTTTTT
.,.,14,TRBJ2-1,TRBV6-1,CASRGISGYNEQFF,TGTGCCAGCAGGGGAATATCGGGGTACAATGAGCAGTTCTTC
.,TRBD1,18,TRBJ1-5,TRBV28,CASSPRSGTGGSNQPQHF,TGTGCCAGCAGTCCCCGATCCGGGACAGGAGGTAGCAATCAGCCCCAGCATTTT